This record covers a single T cell receptor (beta chain). Its antigen is currently unknown. These data originate in a study of post-analysis software for immune sequencing data. Study information: Relapsing-remitting, secondary progressive and progressive-relapsing forms of multiple sclerosis all featured among disease courses. Whole-study findings and limits: F measure showed strong co-clustering of same-batch samples. Included in a set of five TRBV segments more frequent in patients than controls were TRBV5-6, TRBV5-1 and TRBV20-1.

The J segment lost 7 bases and the V segment lost 4 bases, leaving 7 bases of the junction unmatched. The CDR3 has 14 residues. The germline gives CDR1 SEHNR, CDR2 FQNEAQ (reference sequence). Unique molecular identifiers were built into the TCR beta cDNA libraries. One entry per CDR3 protein, called by TCRdb with MiXCR from the PCR reads. The data show roughly 650,000 distinct CDR3 sequences, around 64% seen once. The TCR was taken from a girl aged 2-9 years with multiple sclerosis. This chain links TRBV7-9 with TRBJ2-1; 7 bases align to TRBD1. Sequencing was carried out using blood. The CDR3 sequence is CASSSYDRANEQFF. The CDR3 bases are TGTGCCAGCAGCTCCTATGACAGGGCTAATGAGCAGTTCTTC.